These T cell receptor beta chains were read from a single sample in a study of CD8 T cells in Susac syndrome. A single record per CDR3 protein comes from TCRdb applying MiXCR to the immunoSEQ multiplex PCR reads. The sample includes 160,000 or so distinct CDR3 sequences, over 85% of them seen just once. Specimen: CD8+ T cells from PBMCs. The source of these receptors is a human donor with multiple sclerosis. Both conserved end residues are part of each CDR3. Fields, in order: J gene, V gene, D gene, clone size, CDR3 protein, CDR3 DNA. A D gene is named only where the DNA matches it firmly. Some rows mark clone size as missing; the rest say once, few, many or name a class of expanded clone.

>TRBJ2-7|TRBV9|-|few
CASSVGSGTYEQYF
TGTGCCAGCAGCGTAGGGTCAGGAACCTACGAGCAGTACTTC
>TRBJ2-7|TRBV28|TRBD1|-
CASSYDRGNSYEQYF
TGTGCCAGCAGTTACGACAGGGGGAACTCCTACGAGCAGTACTTC
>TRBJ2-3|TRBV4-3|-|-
CASSQDPGMGTDTQYF
TGCGCCAGCAGCCAAGACCCGGGGATGGGCACAGATACGCAGTATTTT
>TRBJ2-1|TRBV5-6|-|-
CASSLTLGEQFF
TGTGCCAGCAGCTTGACTCTGGGTGAGCAGTTCTTC
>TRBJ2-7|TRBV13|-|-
CASSPHPITEQYF
TGTGCCAGCAGCCCCCACCCAATCACCGAGCAGTACTTC
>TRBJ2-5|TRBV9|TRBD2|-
CASSAGLASPETQYF
TGTGCCAGCAGCGCCGGACTAGCGTCACCAGAGACCCAGTACTTC
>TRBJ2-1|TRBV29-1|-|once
CSVTGKAYNEQFF
TGCAGCGTAACAGGGAAAGCCTACAATGAGCAGTTCTTC
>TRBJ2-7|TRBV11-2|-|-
CASSPTGGAAYEQYF
TGTGCCAGCAGCCCCACAGGGGGGGCTGCCTACGAGCAGTACTTC
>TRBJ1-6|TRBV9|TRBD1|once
CASSVGDRGTLHF
TGTGCCAGCAGCGTAGGGGACAGGGGCACCCTCCACTTT
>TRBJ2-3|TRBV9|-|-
CASSVEAGAPRDTQYF
TGTGCCAGCAGCGTAGAGGCGGGGGCCCCCCGAGATACGCAGTATTTT
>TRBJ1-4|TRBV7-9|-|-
CASRGRANEKLFF
TGTGCCAGCCGGGGCAGAGCTAATGAAAAACTGTTTTTT
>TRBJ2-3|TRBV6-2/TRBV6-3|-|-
CASSYSASTDTQYF
TGTGCCAGCAGTTACTCAGCCTCGACAGATACGCAGTATTTT
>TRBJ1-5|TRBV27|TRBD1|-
CASSLYRGDQPQHF
TGTGCCAGCAGTTTATACAGGGGGGATCAGCCCCAGCATTTT
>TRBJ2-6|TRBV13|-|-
CASSYPQSRLGGSGANVLTF
TGTGCCAGCAGCTACCCCCAATCCAGGTTGGGAGGCTCTGGGGCCAACGTCCTGACTTTC
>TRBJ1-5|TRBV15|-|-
CATSRLPQGNQPQHF
TGTGCCACCAGCAGATTACCACAGGGAAATCAGCCCCAGCATTTT
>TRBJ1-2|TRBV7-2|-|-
CASRSGQSVHGYTF
TGTGCCAGCAGATCGGGACAAAGTGTCCATGGCTACACCTTC
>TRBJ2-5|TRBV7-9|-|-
CASSLDQPTSKETQYF
TGTGCCAGCAGCTTAGATCAGCCTACTTCGAAAGAGACCCAGTACTTC
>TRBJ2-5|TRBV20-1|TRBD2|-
CSAGGGVQETQYF
TGCAGTGCTGGCGGGGGGGTACAAGAGACCCAGTACTTC
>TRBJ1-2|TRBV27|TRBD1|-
CASGKGAGYGYTF
TGTGCCAGCGGAAAGGGGGCCGGGTATGGCTACACCTTC
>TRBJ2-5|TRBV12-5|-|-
CASLAGAQETQYF
TGTGCTAGTTTGGCGGGGGCCCAAGAGACCCAGTACTTC
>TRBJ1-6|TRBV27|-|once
CASSPNGGASYNSPLHF
TGTGCCAGCAGTCCAAACGGCGGGGCGTCCTATAATTCACCCCTCCACTTT
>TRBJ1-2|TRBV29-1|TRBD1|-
CSVATGSHGYTF
TGCAGCGTAGCGACAGGGAGTCATGGCTACACCTTC
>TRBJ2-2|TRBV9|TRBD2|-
CASSGSGGPAGELFF
TGTGCCAGCAGCGGTAGCGGGGGGCCAGCCGGGGAGCTGTTTTTT
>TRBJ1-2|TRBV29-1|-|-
CSVVGRIGGYTF
TGCAGCGTTGTAGGGAGGATTGGTGGCTACACCTTC
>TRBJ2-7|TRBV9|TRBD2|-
CASSVAGGPSYEQYF
TGTGCCAGCAGCGTAGCGGGGGGTCCCTCCTACGAGCAGTACTTC
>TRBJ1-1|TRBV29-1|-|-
CSVAGRVEAFF
TGCAGCGTTGCAGGGAGGGTTGAAGCTTTCTTT
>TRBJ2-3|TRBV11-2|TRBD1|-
CASSLAVSPTGASDTQYF
TGTGCCAGCAGCTTAGCGGTATCTCCGACAGGGGCATCAGATACGCAGTATTTT
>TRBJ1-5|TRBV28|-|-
CASSLNRPLDQPQHF
TGTGCCAGCAGTTTAAACAGGCCGTTGGATCAGCCCCAGCATTTT
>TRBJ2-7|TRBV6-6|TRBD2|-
CGTLGGAHEQYF
TGTGGCACCTTGGGAGGGGCCCACGAGCAGTACTTC
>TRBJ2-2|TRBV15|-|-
CATSSGTSNTGELFF
TGTGCCACCAGCAGCGGGACAAGCAACACCGGGGAGCTGTTTTTT
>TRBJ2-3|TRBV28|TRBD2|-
CASNMRGGPDTQYF
TGTGCCAGCAATATGCGGGGGGGCCCAGATACGCAGTATTTT
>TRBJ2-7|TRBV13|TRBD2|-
CASSLRGGFNEQYF
TGTGCCAGCAGCTTACGGGGGGGCTTCAACGAGCAGTACTTC
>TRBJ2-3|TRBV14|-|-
CASSQGSDTQYF
TGTGCCAGCAGCCAAGGGTCAGATACGCAGTATTTT
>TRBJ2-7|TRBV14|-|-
CASSQAVSEQYF
TGTGCCAGCAGCCAAGCCGTTAGCGAGCAGTACTTC
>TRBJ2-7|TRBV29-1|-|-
CSVVVRSVRIYEQYF
TGCAGCGTTGTCGTGAGGTCAGTACGGATCTACGAGCAGTACTTC
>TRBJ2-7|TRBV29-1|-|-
CSVAGGFDSYEQYF
TGCAGCGTTGCGGGTGGGTTCGACTCCTACGAGCAGTACTTC
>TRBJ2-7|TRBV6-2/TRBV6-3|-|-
CASSYSNPAYEQYF
TGTGCCAGCAGTTACTCAAATCCTGCCTACGAGCAGTACTTC
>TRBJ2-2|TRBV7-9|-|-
CAGIYSQTGELFF
TGTGCCGGAATATATTCCCAGACCGGGGAGCTGTTTTTT
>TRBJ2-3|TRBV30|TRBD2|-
CAWSDGGSTDTQYF
TGTGCCTGGAGTGACGGGGGGAGCACAGATACGCAGTATTTT
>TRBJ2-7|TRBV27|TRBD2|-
CASSLLLAGGPNEQYF
TGTGCCAGCAGTCTCCTACTAGCGGGGGGGCCAAACGAGCAGTACTTC
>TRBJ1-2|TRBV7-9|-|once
CASSALTLFYGYTF
TGTGCCAGCAGCGCCCTGACTCTATTTTATGGCTACACCTTC
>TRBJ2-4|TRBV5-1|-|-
CASSLKPLGAKNIQYF
TGCGCCAGCAGCTTGAAGCCCCTGGGGGCCAAAAACATTCAGTACTTC
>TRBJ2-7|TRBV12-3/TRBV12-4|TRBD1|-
CASSQTGPSSYEQYF
TGTGCCAGCAGTCAGACAGGGCCTTCCTCCTACGAGCAGTACTTC
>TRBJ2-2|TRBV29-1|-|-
CSVGGIHTGELFF
TGCAGCGTTGGAGGTATCCACACCGGGGAGCTGTTTTTT
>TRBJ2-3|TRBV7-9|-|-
CASSFRAASTDTQYF
TGTGCCAGCAGCTTCCGGGCAGCCAGCACAGATACGCAGTATTTT
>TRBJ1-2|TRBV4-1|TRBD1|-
CASSQVGQNYGYTF
TGCGCCAGCAGCCAAGTGGGACAGAACTATGGCTACACCTTC
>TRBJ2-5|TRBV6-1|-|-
CASSEGTLVDETQYF
TGTGCCAGCAGTGAAGGGACACTGGTCGATGAGACCCAGTACTTC
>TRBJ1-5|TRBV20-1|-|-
CSARDPTDRFNQPQHF
TGCAGTGCTAGAGACCCCACCGACAGGTTCAATCAGCCCCAGCATTTT
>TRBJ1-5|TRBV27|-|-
CASGVGKGPQHF
TGTGCCAGCGGGGTAGGCAAGGGCCCCCAGCATTTT
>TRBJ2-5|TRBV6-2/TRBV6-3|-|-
CASSYLSRSKETQYF
TGTGCCAGCAGTTACCTGTCCAGGAGTAAAGAGACCCAGTACTTC
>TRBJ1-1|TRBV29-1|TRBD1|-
CSAGQQNTEAFF
TGCAGCGCGGGACAGCAGAACACTGAAGCTTTCTTT
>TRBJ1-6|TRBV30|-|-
CAWDKGTNSPLHF
TGTGCCTGGGATAAAGGGACAAATTCACCCCTCCACTTT
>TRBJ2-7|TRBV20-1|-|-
CSARVGRNSLEQYF
TGCAGTGCTAGAGTTGGCAGAAACAGCCTCGAGCAGTACTTC
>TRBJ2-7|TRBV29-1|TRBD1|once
CSVIQGTGYEQYF
TGCAGCGTCATACAGGGGACGGGCTACGAGCAGTACTTC
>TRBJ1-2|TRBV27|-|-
CASSLLGGALNDGYTF
TGTGCCAGCAGTTTACTCGGGGGCGCCTTGAATGATGGCTACACCTTC
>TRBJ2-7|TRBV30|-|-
CAWSAGFEQYF
TGTGCCTGGAGTGCGGGGTTCGAGCAGTACTTC
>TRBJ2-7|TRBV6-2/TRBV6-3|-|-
CASSSNSRDEQYF
TGTGCCAGCAGTTCCAACTCCCGGGACGAGCAGTACTTC
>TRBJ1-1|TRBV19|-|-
CASFQGATEAFF
TGTGCCAGTTTTCAGGGAGCCACTGAAGCTTTCTTT
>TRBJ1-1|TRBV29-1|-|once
CSVVYGGMNTEAFF
TGCAGCGTTGTATATGGTGGAATGAACACTGAAGCTTTCTTT